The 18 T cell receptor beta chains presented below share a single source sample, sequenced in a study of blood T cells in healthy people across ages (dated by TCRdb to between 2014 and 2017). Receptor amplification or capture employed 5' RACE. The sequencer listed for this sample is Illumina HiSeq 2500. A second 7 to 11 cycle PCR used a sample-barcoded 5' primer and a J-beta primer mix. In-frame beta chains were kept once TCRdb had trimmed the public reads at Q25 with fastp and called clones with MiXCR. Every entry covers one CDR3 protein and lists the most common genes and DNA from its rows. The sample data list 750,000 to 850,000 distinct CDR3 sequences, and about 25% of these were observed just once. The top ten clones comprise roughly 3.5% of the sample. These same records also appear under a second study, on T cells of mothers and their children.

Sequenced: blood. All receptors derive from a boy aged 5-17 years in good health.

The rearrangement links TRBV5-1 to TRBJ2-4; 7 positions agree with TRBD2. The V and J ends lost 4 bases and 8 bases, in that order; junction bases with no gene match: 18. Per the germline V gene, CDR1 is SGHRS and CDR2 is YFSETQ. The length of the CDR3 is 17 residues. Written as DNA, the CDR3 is TGCGCCAGCAGCGTGGGCTCAGCGGGGCCAGCTGGGGACATTCAGTACTTC. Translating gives CASSVGSAGPAGDIQYF.

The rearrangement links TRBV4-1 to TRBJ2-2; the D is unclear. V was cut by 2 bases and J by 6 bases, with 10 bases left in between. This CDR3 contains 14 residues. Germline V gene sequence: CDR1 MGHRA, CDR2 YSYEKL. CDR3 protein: CASSQSPSPGELFF. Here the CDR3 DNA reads TGCGCCAGCAGCCAATCCCCTTCCCCCGGGGAGCTGTTTTTT.

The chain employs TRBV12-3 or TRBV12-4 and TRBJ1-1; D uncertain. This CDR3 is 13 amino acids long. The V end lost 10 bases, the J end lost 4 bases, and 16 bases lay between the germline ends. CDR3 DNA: TGTGCCACTAAAAAAGGATATGGCACTGAAGCTTTCTTT. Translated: CATKKGYGTEAFF.

CDR3 region: CASSLERVTGELFF. The CDR3 nucleotides are TGTGCCAGCAGCTTGGAAAGGGTCACCGGGGAGCTGTTTTTT. V is TRBV5-5 and J is TRBJ2-2; D is unresolved. CDR1 SGHKS and CDR2 YYEKEE come from the germline V gene (reference sequence). CDR3 length equals 14 residues. Trimming removed 0 bases at V and 4 bases at J, with 7 bases between.

CDR3 protein: CASTWQGTSNEQFF. Written as DNA, the CDR3 is TGTGCCAGCACTTGGCAGGGGACCTCCAATGAGCAGTTCTTC. This chain links TRBV28 with TRBJ2-1; possible D gene TRBD1, 6 bases. Germline CDR1 reads MDHEN; CDR2 reads SYDVKM. The CDR3 is made up of 14 amino acids. Trimming took off 7 bases at V and 6 bases at J, with 16 bases between the two ends. The full variable domain, with the rest looked up from reference TRBV28 and TRBJ2-1, is DVKVTQSSRYLVKRTGEKVFLECVQDMDHENMFWYRQDPGLGLRLIYFSYDVKMKEKGDIPEGYSVSREKKERFSLILESASTNQTSMYLCASTWQGTSNEQFFGPGTRLTVL.

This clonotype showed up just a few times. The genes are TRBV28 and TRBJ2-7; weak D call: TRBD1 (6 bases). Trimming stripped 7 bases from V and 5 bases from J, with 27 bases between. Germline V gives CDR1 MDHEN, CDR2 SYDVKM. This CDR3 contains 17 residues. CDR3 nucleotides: TGTGCCAGCACCGACACAAAACGGGGCAGGGGAGAAAACGAGCAGTACTTC. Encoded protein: CASTDTKRGRGENEQYF.

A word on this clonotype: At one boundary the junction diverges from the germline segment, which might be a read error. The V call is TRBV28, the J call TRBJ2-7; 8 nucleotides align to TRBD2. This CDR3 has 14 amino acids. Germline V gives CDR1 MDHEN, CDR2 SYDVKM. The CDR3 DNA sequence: TGTGCCAGCAGTCCCGGACTAGCTAACACGGAGCGGTACTTC. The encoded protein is CASSPGLANTERYF.

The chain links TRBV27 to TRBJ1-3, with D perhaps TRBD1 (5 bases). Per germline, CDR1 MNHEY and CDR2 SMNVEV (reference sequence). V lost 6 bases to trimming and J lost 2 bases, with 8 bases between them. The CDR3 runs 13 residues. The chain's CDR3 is CASRRDPGNTIYF. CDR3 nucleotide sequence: TGTGCCAGCAGGCGGGACCCTGGAAACACCATATATTTT.

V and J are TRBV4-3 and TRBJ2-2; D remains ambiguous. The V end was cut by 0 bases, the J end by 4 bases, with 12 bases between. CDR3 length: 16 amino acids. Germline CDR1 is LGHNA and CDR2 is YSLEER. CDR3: CASSQDPPMVTGELFF. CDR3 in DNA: TGCGCCAGCAGCCAAGACCCTCCAATGGTCACCGGGGAGCTGTTTTTT.

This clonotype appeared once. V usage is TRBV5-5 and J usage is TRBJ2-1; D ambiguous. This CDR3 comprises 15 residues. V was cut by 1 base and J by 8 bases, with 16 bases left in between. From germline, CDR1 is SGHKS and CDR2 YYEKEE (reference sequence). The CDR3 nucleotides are TGTGCCAGCAGCTTGCGTCAGGAGTTTACAGATGAGCAGTTCTTC. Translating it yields CASSLRQEFTDEQFF.

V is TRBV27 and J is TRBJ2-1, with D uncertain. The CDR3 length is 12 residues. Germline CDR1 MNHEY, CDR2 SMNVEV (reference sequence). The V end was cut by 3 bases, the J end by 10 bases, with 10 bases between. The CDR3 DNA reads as TGTGCCAGCAGTTTCTCTACCTCCGAGCAGTTCTTC. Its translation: CASSFSTSEQFF.

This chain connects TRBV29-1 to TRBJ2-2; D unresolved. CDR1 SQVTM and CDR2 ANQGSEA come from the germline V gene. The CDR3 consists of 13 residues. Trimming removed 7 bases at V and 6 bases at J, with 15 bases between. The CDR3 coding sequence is TGCAGCGCCGCAGGTGATCTCGCCGGGGAGCTGTTTTTT. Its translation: CSAAGDLAGELFF.

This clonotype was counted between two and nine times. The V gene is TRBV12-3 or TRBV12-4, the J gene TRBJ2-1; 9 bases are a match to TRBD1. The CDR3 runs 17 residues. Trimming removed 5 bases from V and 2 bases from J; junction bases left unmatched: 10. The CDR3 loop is CASSTFDRGIAYNEQFF. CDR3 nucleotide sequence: TGTGCCAGCAGTACCTTCGACAGGGGGATCGCCTACAATGAGCAGTTCTTC.

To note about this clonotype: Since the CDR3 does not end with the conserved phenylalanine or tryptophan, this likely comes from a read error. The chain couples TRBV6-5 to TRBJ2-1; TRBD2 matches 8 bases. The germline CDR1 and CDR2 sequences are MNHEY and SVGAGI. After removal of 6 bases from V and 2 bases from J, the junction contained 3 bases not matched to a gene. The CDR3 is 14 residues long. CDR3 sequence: CASSTSGPYNEQFI. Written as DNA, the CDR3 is TGTGCCAGCAGCACTAGCGGACCCTACAATGAGCAGTTCATC.

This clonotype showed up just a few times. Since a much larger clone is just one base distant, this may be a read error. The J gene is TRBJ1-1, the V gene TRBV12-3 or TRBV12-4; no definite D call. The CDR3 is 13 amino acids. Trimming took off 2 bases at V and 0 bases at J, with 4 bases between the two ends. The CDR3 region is CASSLQMNTEAFF. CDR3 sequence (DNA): TGTGCCAGCAGTTTACAGATGAACACTGAAGCTTTCTTT.

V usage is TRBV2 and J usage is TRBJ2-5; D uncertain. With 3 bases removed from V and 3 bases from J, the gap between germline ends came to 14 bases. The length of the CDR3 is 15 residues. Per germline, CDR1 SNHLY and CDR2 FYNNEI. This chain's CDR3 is CASSEARSVEETQYF. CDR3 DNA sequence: TGTGCCAGCAGTGAGGCTAGGTCGGTAGAAGAGACCCAGTACTTC.

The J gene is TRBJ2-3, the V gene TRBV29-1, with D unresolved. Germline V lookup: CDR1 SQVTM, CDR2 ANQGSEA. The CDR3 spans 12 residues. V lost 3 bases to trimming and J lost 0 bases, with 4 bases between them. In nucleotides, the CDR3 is TGCAGCGTTGAGAAGAGCACAGATACGCAGTATTTT. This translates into CSVEKSTDTQYF.

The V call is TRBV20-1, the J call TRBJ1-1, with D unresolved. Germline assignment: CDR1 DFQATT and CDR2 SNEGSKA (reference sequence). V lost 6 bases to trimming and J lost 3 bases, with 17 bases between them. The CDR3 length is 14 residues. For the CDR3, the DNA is TGCAGTGCGGCGAGGGAGTATGACTACACTGAAGCTTTCTTT. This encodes CSAAREYDYTEAFF.